Included here is one TCR beta chain sequence, with context. The antigen remains undetermined. V was clipped by 0 bases and J by 4 bases; unmatched bases: 10. CDR3 length: 18 residues. Germline V gene lookup returns CDR1 LGHNA and CDR2 YNFKEQ. This entry is derived from a study of cytomegalovirus exposure and HLA in healthy donors. The primer mix had 60 Vbeta and 13 Jbeta primers. TCRdb keeps only in-frame clones here, not all; method: immunoSEQ multiplex PCR. The sample has 65,000 to 80,000 clones. Notes on the study in general: HLA-A and HLA-B allele assignments for most subjects were reportedly predicted accurately using TCR beta sequences. Per a later analysis, about 17,000 TCR beta sequences showed association with HLA alleles at 0.05 false discovery rate.

Donors in the study were healthy people who gave bone marrow. The sequencing sample was made of PBMCs. The sequence was obtained from a female donor in good health and CMV-seropositive. The chain recombines TRBV4-2 with TRBJ1-3; TRBD1 agrees at 9 bases. CDR3 in amino acids: CASSQEAVRTGVGNTIYF. The CDR3 DNA follows: TGTGCCAGCAGCCAAGAGGCAGTACGGACAGGGGTCGGAAACACCATATATTTT.